This T cell receptor (beta chain) was observed in a study of spatial heterogeneity in lung cancer. Background on the study: Detection consistently yielded more beta chains than alpha chains.

In its sample, this clonotype was seen a few times. Antigen specificity is unknown. TCRdb re-called the 5' RACE reads with MiXCR, one entry per CDR3 protein. This sample yields about 100,000 distinct CDR3 sequences, of which nearly 4.5% are seen a single time; around 21% belongs to the top ten. The time point was: sample taken at primary tumor resection. The donors were some 70 patients with non-small cell lung cancer that was early-stage and untreated. Regarding the study as a whole: One measure, the expanded intratumoral alpha and beta TCR count, tracked tumor mutation counts.

CDR3 length: 12 amino acids. V lost 7 bases to trimming and J lost 6 bases, with 8 bases between them. Germline lookup yields CDR1 SGHRS and CDR2 YFSETQ. Sample: lung tumor tissue, taken at surgery. This sequence originates from a male donor with early-stage non-small cell lung cancer. The gene calls are TRBV5-1 and TRBJ1-6; D is unresolved. CDR3 DNA sequence: TGCGCCAGCCGGGAGCCTAATTCACCCCTCCACTTT. This encodes CASREPNSPLHF.